A single sample gave rise to the 20 T cell receptor beta chains below, sequenced in a study of T cell clonality in common variable immunodeficiency (dated by TCRdb to between 2015 and 2016). The library was prepared using the immunoSEQ multiplex PCR assay. This immuneACCESS table, as held by TCRdb, lists in-frame sequences with V and J called but not all clones. Of the missing ones, under half trace to an unresolved V gene in checked studies; the others have no known cause. In this sample the table shows approximately 56,000 clones, and no singletons are among them. Approximately 2% of the sample goes to the ten largest clones. Material: peripheral blood mononuclear cells. The source is a person aged 18 to 75 in good health.

This clone was seen a few times. The CDR3 is cut off 3 residues early in the read; its end comes from the germline J gene. The rearrangement links TRBV20-1 to TRBJ1-1, with D tentatively TRBD1 (6 bases). The CDR3 runs 15 residues. CDR1 is DFQATT, CDR2 SNEGSKA, per germline (reference sequence). Between the trimmed V and J ends, which lost 3 bases and 0 bases, there was a span of 14 bases. The CDR3 loop reads CSARRRGGLNTEAFF. CDR3 DNA, as far as it was read: TGCAGTGCTAGGCGTAGGGGGGGGCTGAACACTGAA.

This clone was counted ten times or more. The DNA ends 3 residues before the CDR3 does, and the rest of the CDR3 is filled in from the germline J gene. V usage is TRBV19 and J usage is TRBJ1-5, with D possibly being TRBD1 (5 bases). Germline loops: CDR1 LNHDA, CDR2 SQIVND (reference sequence). The ends were cut back, 5 bases at V and 4 bases at J, with 9 bases in the middle. This CDR3 comprises 13 residues. The sequenced part of the CDR3 DNA is TGTGCCAGTAGTGGACACGGAAATCAGCCC. As protein: CASSGHGNQP. The entire CDR3 is CASSGHGNQPQHF. Looking up the rest from reference TRBV19 and TRBJ1-5 gives the full variable domain: DGGITQSPKYLFRKEGQNVTLSCEQNLNHDAMYWYRQDPGQGLRLIYYSQIVNDFQKGDIAEGYSVSREKKESFPLTVTSAQKNPTAFYLCASSGHGNQPQHFGDGTRLSIL.

For this clone: The junction departs from the called germline gene at one end, perhaps through a read error. The read halts 3 residues ahead of the CDR3 end, with the missing end drawn from the germline J gene. The rearrangement links TRBV18 to TRBJ2-7; 7 bases align to TRBD1. CDR3 length equals 12 residues. Germline V lookup: CDR1 KGHSH, CDR2 LQKENI. CDR3 sequence reads: CAGSPQGNEQYF. The part of the CDR3 DNA that was read is TGTGCCGGCTCGCCACAGGGGAACGAG.

This clone was recorded many times. The CDR3 DNA, read in part, is TGTGCCAGCGCGGGCGGCAGGGGGCATCAAGAGACC. Translating it yields CASAGGRGHQET. The full CDR3 protein is CASAGGRGHQETQYF. The chain uses TRBV7-2 and TRBJ2-5; 8 nucleotides agree with TRBD1. The CDR3 goes on 3 residues after the read ends, and that part is filled in from the germline J gene. Germline-derived CDR1 and CDR2 are SGHTA and FQGNSA. The CDR3 extends over 15 amino acids. V shed 8 bases, J shed 2 bases, and the junction held 10 bases outside the gene matches.

This clone occurred many times. The read falls 3 residues short of the CDR3 end, and the missing part is taken from the germline J gene. The J gene is TRBJ1-2, the V gene TRBV5-1; 9 bases agree with TRBD1. Germline CDR1 reads SGHRS; CDR2 reads YFSETQ. The CDR3 runs 16 residues. V gave up 2 bases and J gave up 3 bases; unmatched junction bases: 8. The DNA read from the CDR3 is TGCGCCAGCAGCTTAGCGGGACAGGGTGTAGACTATGGC. Translated, it gives CASSLAGQGVDYG. The CDR3 reads in full as CASSLAGQGVDYGYTF.

This clone was recorded many times. The CDR3 end lies 3 residues beyond the end of the read and is filled in from the germline J gene. The V and J genes are TRBV19 and TRBJ1-6; tentative D call: TRBD1 (6 bases). Germline CDR1 LNHDA, CDR2 SQIVND (reference sequence). V lost 2 bases to trimming and J lost 7 bases, with 12 bases between them. The CDR3 is 15 residues long. CDR3 loop: CASSIRGRGNSPLHF. The part of the CDR3 DNA that was read is TGTGCCAGTAGTATAAGAGGCAGGGGAAATTCACCC.

This clone was found many times. The CDR3 end is not reached by the read, which stops 3 residues before it; the germline J gene fills it in. The chain has TRBV18 and TRBJ2-7, with 7 positions matching TRBD1. Germline values: CDR1 KGHSH, CDR2 LQKENI. The CDR3 consists of 14 residues. Losses at the gene ends were 3 bases for V and 3 bases for J; bases not matched to a gene: 5. The sequenced CDR3 bases are TGTGCCAGCTCACCGAGTAGACAGGGCTACGAG. Translation: CASSPSRQGYE. The entire CDR3 is CASSPSRQGYEQYF.

There are many counts of this clone. With the read ending 3 residues before the CDR3 end, the germline J gene is used to fill in that end. The rearrangement uses TRBV20-1 and TRBJ2-1; D is perhaps TRBD2 (6 bases). Germline-derived CDR1 and CDR2 are DFQATT and SNEGSKA (reference sequence). V lost 6 bases, J lost 6 bases, and 9 bases lay in between. The CDR3 consists of 11 residues. Partial CDR3 DNA: TGCAGTGCCGGGACTGTCAATGAG. It is translated as CSAGTVNE. In full, the CDR3 is CSAGTVNEQFF.

This clone appeared many times. Read sequence stops 3 residues before the CDR3 end, and the germline J gene provides the missing end. The rearrangement links TRBV20-1 to TRBJ2-5; D might be TRBD1 (6 bases). Per the germline V gene, CDR1 is DFQATT and CDR2 is SNEGSKA (reference sequence). With 0 bases removed from V and 1 base from J, the gap between germline ends came to 12 bases. The CDR3 contains 15 residues. Here the CDR3 reads CSARDSQGPQETQYF. CDR3 DNA (partial): TGCAGTGCTAGAGACTCACAGGGCCCCCAAGAGACC.

This clone was seen repeatedly, ten times or more. From the germline J gene comes the end of the CDR3, since the read stops 3 residues before it. This chain uses TRBV30 with TRBJ1-1; a possible D gene is TRBD1 (5 bases). The CDR3 loop spans 12 amino acids. CDR1 and CDR2 from the germline V gene are GTSNPN and SVGIG (reference sequence). The V gene lost 4 bases and the J gene lost 5 bases, with 11 bases spanning the gap. The CDR3 sequence is CAWTGMETEAFF. CDR3 DNA (partial): TGTGCCTGGACAGGGATGGAAACTGAA.

This clone was seen ten or more times. Sequencing ends 3 residues short of the CDR3 end; the germline J gene provides the rest. The rearrangement links TRBV20-1 to TRBJ1-6; TRBD1 matches at 7 bases. Per germline, CDR1 DFQATT and CDR2 SNEGSKA (reference sequence). The CDR3 runs to 16 residues. J gave up 6 bases and V 0 bases, and 8 bases lay outside the gene matches. The CDR3 reads CSAREGGSLFNSPLHF. The covered CDR3 bases are TGCAGTGCTAGAGAAGGGGGCTCTCTTTTTAATTCACCC.

This clone was detected only a few times. The CDR3 bases that were read are TGTGCCAGCAGTGAGCGGGGGAGCACAGATACC. This encodes CASSERGSTDT. The entire CDR3 protein is CASSERGSTDTYTF. The rearrangement links TRBV6-4 to TRBJ1-2, with D perhaps matching TRBD1 (5 bases). The read falls 3 residues short of the CDR3 end, and the missing part is taken from the germline J gene. Germline V lookup: CDR1 MRHNA, CDR2 SNTAGT. This CDR3 region has 14 residues.

Points on this clone: Read sequence stops 3 residues before the CDR3 end, and the germline J gene provides the missing end. This rearrangement joins TRBV6-4 to TRBJ2-1; maybe TRBD1 (5 bases). Trimming pared 6 bases from V and 5 bases from J, leaving 14 bases between. The CDR3 is made up of 14 amino acids. Germline CDR1 is MRHNA and CDR2 is SNTAGT. Incomplete CDR3 DNA: TGTGCCAGCAGCAAAACGGACACCGACAATGAG. Its protein is CASSKTDTDNE. The whole CDR3 is CASSKTDTDNEQFF.

This clone was recorded a few times. The read ends 3 residues before the CDR3 terminus; that terminus is restored from the germline J gene. The chain links TRBV30 to TRBJ2-2; D possibly corresponds to TRBD2 (5 bases). CDR1 is GTSNPN, CDR2 SVGIG, per germline (reference sequence). This CDR3 is built from 15 residues. Partial CDR3 DNA: TGTGCCTGGAGTGTACTAGGCAGGAGGAATTCACCG. This encodes CAWSVLGRRNSP. The whole CDR3 sequence is CAWSVLGRRNSPLFF.

This clone occurred a few times. From the germline J gene comes the end of the CDR3, since the read stops 3 residues before it. J is TRBJ1-1 and V is TRBV7-6; no firm D call. Germline CDR1 and CDR2: SGHVS and FNYEAQ. This CDR3 spans 14 amino acids. Trimming left V 5 bases short and J 1 base short, with 11 bases between. CDR3 bases read: TGTGCCAGCAGCGCCGGGGTCGGGAACACTGAA. This translates into CASSAGVGNTE. The entire CDR3 sequence reads CASSAGVGNTEAFF.

This clone was detected many times. The read ends 3 residues shy of where the CDR3 ends; the end is completed using the germline J gene. This chain joins TRBV7-3 and TRBJ2-1; the D is unclear. CDR1 is SGHTA and CDR2 is FQGTGA in the germline V gene. This CDR3 is 14 amino acids long. V was clipped by 0 bases and J by 6 bases, with 9 bases between them. CDR3: CASSLTLGGNEQFF. Partial CDR3 DNA: TGTGCCAGCAGCTTAACCCTAGGTGGCAATGAG.

This clone appeared many times. The CDR3 end is not reached by the read, which stops 3 residues before it; the germline J gene fills it in. The V and J genes are TRBV4-1 and TRBJ2-3, with a tentative D call TRBD1 (6 bases). Germline values: CDR1 MGHRA, CDR2 YSYEKL. The CDR3 length is 14 residues. Between the trimmed V and J ends, which lost 3 bases and 2 bases, there was a span of 9 bases. The sequenced CDR3 bases are TGCGCCAGCAGCCAGGACAGAAACACAGATACG. It yields the protein CASSQDRNTDT. The whole CDR3 protein reads CASSQDRNTDTQYF.

The table lists this clone with many counts. The sequence runs out 3 residues before the end of the CDR3; the remainder is reconstructed from the germline J gene. V is TRBV28 and J is TRBJ2-1; 9 nucleotides align to TRBD2. The V and J ends lost 11 bases and 8 bases, in that order; junction bases with no gene match: 10. Germline V lookup: CDR1 MDHEN, CDR2 SYDVKM. The CDR3 totals 13 residues. The sequenced CDR3 bases are TGTGCCGCCGGGACTAGCAGTATCTATGAG. It is translated as CAAGTSSIYE. The complete CDR3 reads CAAGTSSIYEQFF.

Turning to this clone: The CDR3 end is not reached by the read, which stops 3 residues before it; the germline J gene fills it in. The chain is built from TRBV19 and TRBJ2-4; 9 nucleotides line up with TRBD1. Germline CDR1 and CDR2: LNHDA and SQIVND (reference sequence). CDR3 length: 15 amino acids. CDR3 region: CASSMDRGSNYGQYF. The CDR3 bases that were read are TGTGCCAGTAGTATGGACAGGGGATCAAACTATGGT.

This clone came up many times. The missing CDR3 end, 3 residues past where the read stops, is filled in from the germline J gene. V usage is TRBV19 and J usage is TRBJ1-1; 7 bases line up with TRBD1. In germline, CDR1 is LNHDA, CDR2 SQIVND (reference sequence). CDR3 length equals 14 residues. Germline trimming cut 5 bases from V and 6 bases from J; bases unmatched to any gene: 9. The covered CDR3 bases are TGTGCCAGTAGTCGAGGGGGCGCCAACTCTGAA. As protein: CASSRGGANSE. The full CDR3 protein reads CASSRGGANSEAFF. Filled out from reference TRBV19 and TRBJ1-1, the complete variable domain reads DGGITQSPKYLFRKEGQNVTLSCEQNLNHDAMYWYRQDPGQGLRLIYYSQIVNDFQKGDIAEGYSVSREKKESFPLTVTSAQKNPTAFYLCASSRGGANSEAFFGQGTRLTVV.